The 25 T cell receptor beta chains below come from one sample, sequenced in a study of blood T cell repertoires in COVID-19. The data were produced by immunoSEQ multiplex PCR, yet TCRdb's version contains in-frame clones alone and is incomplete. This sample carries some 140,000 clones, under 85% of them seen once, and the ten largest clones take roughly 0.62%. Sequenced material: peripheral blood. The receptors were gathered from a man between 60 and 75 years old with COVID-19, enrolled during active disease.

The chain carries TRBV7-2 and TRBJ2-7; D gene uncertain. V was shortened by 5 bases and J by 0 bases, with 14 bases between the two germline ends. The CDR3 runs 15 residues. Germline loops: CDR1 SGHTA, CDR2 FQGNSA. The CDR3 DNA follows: TGTGCCAGCAGCGTAGACGGTGCTAGCTCCTACGAGCAGTACTTC. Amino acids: CASSVDGASSYEQYF.

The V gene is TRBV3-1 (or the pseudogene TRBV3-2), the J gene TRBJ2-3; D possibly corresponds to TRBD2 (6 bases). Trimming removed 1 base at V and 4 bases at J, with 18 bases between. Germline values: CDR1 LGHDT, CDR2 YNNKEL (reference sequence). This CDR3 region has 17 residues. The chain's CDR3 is CASSQGLGRLVADTQYF. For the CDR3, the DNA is TGTGCCAGCAGCCAAGGTCTCGGGAGACTAGTGGCAGATACGCAGTATTTT.

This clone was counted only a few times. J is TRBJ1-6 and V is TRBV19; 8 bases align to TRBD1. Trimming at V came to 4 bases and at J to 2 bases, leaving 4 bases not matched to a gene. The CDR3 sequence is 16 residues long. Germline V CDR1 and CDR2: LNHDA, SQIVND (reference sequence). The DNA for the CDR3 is TGTGCCAGTAGTACCCCGACAGGGGCCTATAATTCACCCCTCCACTTT. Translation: CASSTPTGAYNSPLHF.

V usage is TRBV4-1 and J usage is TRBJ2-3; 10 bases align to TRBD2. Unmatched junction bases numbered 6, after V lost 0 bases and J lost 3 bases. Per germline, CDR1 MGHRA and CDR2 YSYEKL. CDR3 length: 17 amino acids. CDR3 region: CASSQDRERGGTDTQYF. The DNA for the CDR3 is TGCGCCAGCAGCCAAGATCGGGAGCGGGGGGGAACAGATACGCAGTATTTT.

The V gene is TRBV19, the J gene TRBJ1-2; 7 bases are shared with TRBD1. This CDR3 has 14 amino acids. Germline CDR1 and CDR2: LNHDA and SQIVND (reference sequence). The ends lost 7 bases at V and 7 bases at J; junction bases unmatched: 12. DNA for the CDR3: TGTGCCAGTAACCCCGTGGACAGGCCGGGTGGCTACACCTTC. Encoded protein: CASNPVDRPGGYTF.

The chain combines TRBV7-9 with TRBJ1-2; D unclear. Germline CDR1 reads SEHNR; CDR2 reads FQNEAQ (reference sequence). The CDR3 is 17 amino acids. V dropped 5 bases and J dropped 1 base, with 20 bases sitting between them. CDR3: CASSARTRGSDNYGYTF. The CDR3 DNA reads TGTGCCAGCAGCGCGCGTACCCGAGGATCGGATAACTATGGCTACACCTTC.

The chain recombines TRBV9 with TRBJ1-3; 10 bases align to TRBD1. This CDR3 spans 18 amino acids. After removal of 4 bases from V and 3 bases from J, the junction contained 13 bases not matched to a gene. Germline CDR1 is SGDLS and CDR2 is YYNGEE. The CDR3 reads CASSRGGTGVTRGNTIYF. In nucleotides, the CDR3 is TGTGCCAGCAGCAGAGGGGGGACAGGGGTAACACGTGGAAACACCATATATTTT.

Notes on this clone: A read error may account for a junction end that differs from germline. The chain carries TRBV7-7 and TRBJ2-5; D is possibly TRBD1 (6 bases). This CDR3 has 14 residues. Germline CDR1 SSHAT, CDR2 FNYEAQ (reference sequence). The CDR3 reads CASSYTGNQETQYF. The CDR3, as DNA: TGTGCTAGCAGCTACACAGGGAACCAAGAGACCCAGTACTTC. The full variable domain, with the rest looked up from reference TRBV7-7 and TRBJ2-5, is GAGVSQSPRYKVTKRGQDVTLRCDPISSHATLYWYQQALGQGPEFLTYFNYEAQPDKSGLPSDRFSAERPEGSISTLTIQRTEQRDSAMYRCASSYTGNQETQYFGPGTRLLVL.

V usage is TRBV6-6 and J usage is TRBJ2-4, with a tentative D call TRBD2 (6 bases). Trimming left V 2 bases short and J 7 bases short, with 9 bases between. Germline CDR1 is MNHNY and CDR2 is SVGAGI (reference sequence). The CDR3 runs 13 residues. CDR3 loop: CASSYGGENIQYF. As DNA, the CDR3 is TGTGCCAGCAGTTACGGCGGGGAGAACATTCAGTACTTC.

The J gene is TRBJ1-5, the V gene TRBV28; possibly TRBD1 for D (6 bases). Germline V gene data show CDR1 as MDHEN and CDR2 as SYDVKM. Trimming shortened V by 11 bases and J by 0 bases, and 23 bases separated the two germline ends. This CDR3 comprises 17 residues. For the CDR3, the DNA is TGTGCCTCGCCGCCACCGGGACACCAGTATAGCAATCAGCCCCAGCATTTT. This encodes CASPPPGHQYSNQPQHF.

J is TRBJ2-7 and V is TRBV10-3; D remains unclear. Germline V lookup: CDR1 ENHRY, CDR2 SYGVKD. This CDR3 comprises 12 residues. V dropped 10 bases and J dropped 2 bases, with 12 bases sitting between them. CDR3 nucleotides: TGTGCCAGCGGAGACCTTACCTACGAGCAGTACTTC. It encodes CASGDLTYEQYF.

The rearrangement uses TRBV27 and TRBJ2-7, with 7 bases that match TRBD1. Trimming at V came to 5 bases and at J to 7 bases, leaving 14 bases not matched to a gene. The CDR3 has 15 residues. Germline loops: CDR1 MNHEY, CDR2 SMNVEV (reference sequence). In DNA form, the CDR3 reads TGTGCCAGCAGTCCGCCTATCGGGACAGTCACGGAGCAGTACTTC. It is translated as CASSPPIGTVTEQYF.

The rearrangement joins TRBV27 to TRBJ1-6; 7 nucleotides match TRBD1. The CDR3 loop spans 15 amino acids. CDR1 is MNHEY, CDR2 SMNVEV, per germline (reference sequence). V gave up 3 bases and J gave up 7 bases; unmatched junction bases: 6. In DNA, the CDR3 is TGTGCCAGCAGTTTCGGACAGGTATCAAATTCACCCCTCCACTTT. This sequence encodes CASSFGQVSNSPLHF.

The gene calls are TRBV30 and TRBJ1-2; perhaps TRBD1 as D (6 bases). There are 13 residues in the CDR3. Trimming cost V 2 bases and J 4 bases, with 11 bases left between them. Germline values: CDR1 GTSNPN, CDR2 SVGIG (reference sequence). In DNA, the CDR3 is TGTGCCTGGAGTCTAGGGGGTTCCTATGGCTACACCTTC. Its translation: CAWSLGGSYGYTF.

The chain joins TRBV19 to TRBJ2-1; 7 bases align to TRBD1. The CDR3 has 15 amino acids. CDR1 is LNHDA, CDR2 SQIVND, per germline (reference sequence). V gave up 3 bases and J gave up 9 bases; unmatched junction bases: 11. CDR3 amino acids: CASSINYPGGLEQFF. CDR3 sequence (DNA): TGTGCCAGTAGTATCAACTACCCAGGGGGTCTTGAGCAGTTCTTC.

For the CDR3, the DNA is TGTGCCAGCAGTCATCGACAGGGGGCAGGAGCTGAAGCTTTCTTT. Its translation: CASSHRQGAGAEAFF. J is TRBJ1-1 and V is TRBV5-5, with 10 bases identical to TRBD1. Germline V gene data show CDR1 as SGHKS and CDR2 as YYEKEE (reference sequence). Trimming removed 5 bases from V and 6 bases from J; junction bases left unmatched: 10. The CDR3 runs 15 residues.

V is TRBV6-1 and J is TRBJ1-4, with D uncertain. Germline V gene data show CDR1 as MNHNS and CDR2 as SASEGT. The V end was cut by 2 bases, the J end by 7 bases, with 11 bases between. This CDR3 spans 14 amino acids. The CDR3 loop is CASSENSAREKLFF. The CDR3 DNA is TGTGCCAGCAGTGAAAATTCCGCGCGTGAAAAACTGTTTTTT.

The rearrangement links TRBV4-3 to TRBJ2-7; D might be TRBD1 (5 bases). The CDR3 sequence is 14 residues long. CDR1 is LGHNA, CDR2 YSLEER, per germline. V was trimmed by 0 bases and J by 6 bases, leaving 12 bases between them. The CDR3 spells CASSQDRAGREQYF. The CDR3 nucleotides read TGCGCCAGCAGCCAAGATCGGGCAGGGCGCGAGCAGTACTTC.

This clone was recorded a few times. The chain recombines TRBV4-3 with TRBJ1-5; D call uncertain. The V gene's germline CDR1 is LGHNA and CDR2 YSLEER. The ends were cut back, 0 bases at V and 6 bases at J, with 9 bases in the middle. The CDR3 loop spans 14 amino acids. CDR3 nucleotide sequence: TGCGCCAGCAGCCAAGATACTTTAACTCAGCCCCAGCATTTT. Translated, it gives CASSQDTLTQPQHF.

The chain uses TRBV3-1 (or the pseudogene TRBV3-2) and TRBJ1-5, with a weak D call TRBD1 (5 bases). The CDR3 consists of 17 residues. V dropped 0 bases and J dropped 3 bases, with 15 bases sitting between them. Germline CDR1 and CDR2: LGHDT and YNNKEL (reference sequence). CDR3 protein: CASSQDPQGPHNQPQHF. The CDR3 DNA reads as TGTGCCAGCAGCCAAGATCCCCAGGGCCCACACAATCAGCCCCAGCATTTT.

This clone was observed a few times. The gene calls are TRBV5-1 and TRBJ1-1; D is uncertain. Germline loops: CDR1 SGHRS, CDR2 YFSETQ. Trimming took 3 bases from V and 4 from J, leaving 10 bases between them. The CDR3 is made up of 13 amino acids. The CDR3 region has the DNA TGCGCCAGCAGCTACGCGTCAAGCACTGAAGCTTTCTTT. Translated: CASSYASSTEAFF.

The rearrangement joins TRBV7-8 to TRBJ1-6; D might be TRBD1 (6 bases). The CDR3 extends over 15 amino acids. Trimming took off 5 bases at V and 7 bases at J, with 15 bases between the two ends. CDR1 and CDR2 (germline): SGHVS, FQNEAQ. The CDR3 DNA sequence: TGTGCCAGCAGCCCTGGACAGTCTGAGAATTCACCCCTCCACTTT. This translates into CASSPGQSENSPLHF. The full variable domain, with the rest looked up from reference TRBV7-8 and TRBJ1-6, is GAGVSQSPRYKVAKRGQDVALRCDPISGHVSLFWYQQALGQGPEFLTYFQNEAQLDKSGLPSDRFFAERPEGSVSTLKIQRTQQEDSAVYLCASSPGQSENSPLHFGNGTRLTVT.

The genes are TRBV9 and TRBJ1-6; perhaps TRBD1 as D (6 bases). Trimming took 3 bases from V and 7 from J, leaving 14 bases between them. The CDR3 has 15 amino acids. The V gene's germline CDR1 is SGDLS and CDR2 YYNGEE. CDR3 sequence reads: CASSELQGPNSPLHF. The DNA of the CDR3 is TGTGCCAGCAGCGAGCTACAGGGTCCCAATTCACCCCTCCACTTT.

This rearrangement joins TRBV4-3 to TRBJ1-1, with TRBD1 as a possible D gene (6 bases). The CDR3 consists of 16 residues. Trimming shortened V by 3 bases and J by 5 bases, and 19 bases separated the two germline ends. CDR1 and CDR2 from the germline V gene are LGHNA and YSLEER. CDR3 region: CASSHGGTGLGTEAFF. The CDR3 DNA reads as TGCGCCAGCAGCCACGGAGGAACAGGGTTGGGAACTGAAGCTTTCTTT.

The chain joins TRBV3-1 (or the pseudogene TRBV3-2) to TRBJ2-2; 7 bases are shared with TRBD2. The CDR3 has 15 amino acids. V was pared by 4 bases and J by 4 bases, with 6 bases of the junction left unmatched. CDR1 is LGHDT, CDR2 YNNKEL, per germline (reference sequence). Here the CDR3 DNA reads TGTGCCAGCAGCCTAAGGGCGGGGGTCACCGGGGAGCTGTTTTTT. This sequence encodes CASSLRAGVTGELFF.